The present entry profiles one TCR beta chain with its context. The CDR3 covers 13 residues. Trimming shortened V by 6 bases and J by 4 bases, and 10 bases separated the two germline ends. Germline V gene data show CDR1 as MDHEN and CDR2 as SYDVKM. The data stem from a study of blood T cells in healthy people across ages. Study context: Template switching recovered approximately one barcoded beta molecule for every two T cells.

The authors ran a second PCR of 7 to 11 cycles using a sample-barcoded 5' primer and a J-beta primer mix. TCRdb re-called the 5' RACE reads with MiXCR, one entry per CDR3 protein. The top ten hold over 3.5% of the sample, which has over 500,000 distinct CDR3 sequences, around 27% seen once. The sample was also linked to a second study, of T cells of mothers and their children. That source notes: Reads recorded for TCR beta CDR3 numbered over 9.5 million per mother and some 3.3 million per child.

This clonotype originated in a boy aged 2-9 years in good health. What was sequenced was blood. The chain employs TRBV28 and TRBJ1-3; possibly TRBD1 for D (6 bases). The DNA for the CDR3 is TGTGCCAGCAGCAGGGGCCCCGGAAACACCATATATTTT. This codes for CASSRGPGNTIYF.